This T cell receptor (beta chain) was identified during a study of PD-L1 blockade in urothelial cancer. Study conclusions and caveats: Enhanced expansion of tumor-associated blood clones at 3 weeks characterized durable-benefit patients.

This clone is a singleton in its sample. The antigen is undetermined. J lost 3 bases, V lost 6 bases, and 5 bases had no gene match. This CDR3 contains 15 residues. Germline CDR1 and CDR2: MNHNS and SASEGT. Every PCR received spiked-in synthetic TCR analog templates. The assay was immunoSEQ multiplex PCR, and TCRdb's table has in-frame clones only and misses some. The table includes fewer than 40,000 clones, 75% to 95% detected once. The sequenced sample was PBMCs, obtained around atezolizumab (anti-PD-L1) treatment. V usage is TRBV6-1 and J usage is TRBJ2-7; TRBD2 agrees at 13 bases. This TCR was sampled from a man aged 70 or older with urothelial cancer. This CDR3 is CASSKLAGGLYEQYF. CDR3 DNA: TGTGCCAGCAGCAAACTAGCGGGAGGGCTCTACGAGCAGTACTTC.